A single sample gave rise to the 22 T cell receptor beta chains below, sequenced in a study of cytomegalovirus exposure and HLA in healthy donors. The PCR used 60 Vbeta and 13 Jbeta primers. Generated by immunoSEQ multiplex PCR, the TCRdb table keeps only in-frame clones and is missing some. The sample consists of 140,000 to 150,000 clones, approximately 80% of them appearing once. Material: PBMCs. Source of these receptors: a woman aged 35 to 49 in good health and CMV-seropositive.

V gene TRBV6-5 combines with J gene TRBJ2-1; possible D gene TRBD1, 5 bases. CDR3 length: 15 amino acids. Germline V gives CDR1 MNHEY, CDR2 SVGAGI. V shed 6 bases and J shed 13 bases, with 25 bases lying between them. The CDR3 region has the DNA TGTGCCAGCAGCCCACCGGCTCAGGGTAAATTACGACAGTTCTTC. It yields the protein CASSPPAQGKLRQFF.

The genes are TRBV9 and TRBJ2-5; D not certain. The J call may be incorrect, as the DNA end agrees better with TRBJ2-7. CDR1 and CDR2 from the germline V gene are SGDLS and YYNGEE. This CDR3 is 13 amino acids long. CDR3 nucleotides: TGTGCCAGCAGCCTTACGATTTCCTACGAGCAGTACTTC. Amino acids: CASSLTISYEQYF.

The chain recombines TRBV5-6 with TRBJ1-5; D not certain. In germline, CDR1 is SGHDT, CDR2 YYEEEE. The V and J ends lost 1 base and 6 bases respectively, with 14 bases between them. The CDR3 length is 15 residues. Here the CDR3 DNA reads TGTGCCAGCAGCTTGTTGGGAGGGCAAAGTCAGCCCCAGCATTTT. It encodes CASSLLGGQSQPQHF.

This clone occurred a few times. The chain has TRBV6-6 and TRBJ1-2; no firm D call. Trimming took 7 bases from V and 7 from J, leaving 19 bases between them. In germline, CDR1 is MNHNY, CDR2 SVGAGI (reference sequence). The CDR3 sequence is 14 residues long. CDR3 nucleotides: TGTGCCAGCACCTCTGGAGTTGGAGTCGGTGGCTACACCTTC. This encodes CASTSGVGVGGYTF.

This chain connects TRBV18 to TRBJ1-4; the match to TRBD1 covers 9 bases. The CDR3 has 15 amino acids. From germline, CDR1 is KGHSH and CDR2 LQKENI. V lost 3 bases, J lost 7 bases, and 6 bases stayed unmatched. Written as DNA, the CDR3 is TGTGCCAGCTCACCCCGACAGGGGGTTGTTGAAAAACTGTTTTTT. It encodes CASSPRQGVVEKLFF.

V and J are TRBV28 and TRBJ2-3; D is possibly TRBD1 (5 bases). V lost 3 bases and J 2 bases, leaving 9 bases between the germline ends. This CDR3 spans 14 amino acids. Germline V gene data show CDR1 as MDHEN and CDR2 as SYDVKM. The CDR3 is CASSLWGNTDTQYF. For the CDR3, the DNA is TGTGCCAGCAGTTTGTGGGGCAACACAGATACGCAGTATTTT.

V usage is TRBV19 and J usage is TRBJ1-5, with 8 bases fitting TRBD1. The CDR3 sequence is 15 residues long. V was pared by 0 bases and J by 6 bases, with 4 bases of the junction left unmatched. Germline V gives CDR1 LNHDA, CDR2 SQIVND (reference sequence). This CDR3 reads CASSIEAGGGQPQHF. CDR3 DNA sequence: TGTGCCAGTAGTATAGAGGCAGGGGGCGGTCAGCCCCAGCATTTT.

This clone was observed once. This rearrangement joins TRBV4-1 to TRBJ2-7; 11 positions match TRBD2. The CDR3 has 14 amino acids. The ends lost 4 bases at V and 7 bases at J; junction bases unmatched: 6. CDR1 and CDR2 (germline): MGHRA, YSYEKL. The CDR3: CASSRLAGTSEQYF. The CDR3 nucleotides read TGCGCCAGCAGCCGACTAGCGGGGACTTCAGAGCAGTACTTC.

The DNA of the CDR3 is TGTGCCAGCAGTGATATGCGGGGCGCGCAAGAGACCCAGTACTTC. Residues: CASSDMRGAQETQYF. The chain uses TRBV2 and TRBJ2-5, with D perhaps matching TRBD2 (6 bases). Trimming removed 3 bases at V and 2 bases at J, with 13 bases between. From germline, CDR1 is SNHLY and CDR2 FYNNEI. The CDR3 length is 15 residues.

The rearrangement joins TRBV10-3 to TRBJ2-1, with a weak D call TRBD1 (5 bases). This CDR3 has 15 amino acids. The V gene lost 5 bases and the J gene lost 5 bases, with 16 bases spanning the gap. In germline, CDR1 is ENHRY, CDR2 SYGVKD. The CDR3 nucleotides are TGTGCCATCAGTCCGGACATAGAGACAAACAATGAGCAGTTCTTC. This encodes CAISPDIETNNEQFF.

The chain employs TRBV2 and TRBJ2-3, with D maybe TRBD2 (6 bases). The V end lost 6 bases, the J end lost 2 bases, and 9 bases lay between the germline ends. This CDR3 spans 13 amino acids. Germline V gene data show CDR1 as SNHLY and CDR2 as FYNNEI. The chain's CDR3 is CASSGGTTDTQYF. In DNA form, the CDR3 reads TGTGCCAGCAGCGGAGGGACCACAGATACGCAGTATTTT.

In regard to this clone: Germline and junction disagree at one end, which may indicate a read error. The V gene is TRBV7-9, the J gene TRBJ1-4; the match to TRBD1 covers 7 bases. CDR3 length equals 14 residues. The germline CDR1 and CDR2 sequences are SEHNR and FQNEAQ (reference sequence). The CDR3 DNA is TGTTCCAGCAGCTCAAGGACAGGAGGTGAAAAACTGTTTTTT. This translates into CSSSSRTGGEKLFF.

The table lists this clone with a few counts. V gene TRBV5-5 combines with J gene TRBJ1-5, with 7 bases fitting TRBD1. CDR3 size: 14 residues. V lost 4 bases, J lost 4 bases, and 5 bases stayed unmatched. Germline-derived CDR1 and CDR2 are SGHKS and YYEKEE (reference sequence). The CDR3 spells CASSPAGGNQPQHF. The CDR3 nucleotides read TGTGCCAGCAGCCCAGCAGGGGGGAATCAGCCCCAGCATTTT. The complete variable domain, with remaining parts taken from reference TRBV5-5 and TRBJ1-5, reads DAGVTQSPTHLIKTRGQQVTLRCSPISGHKSVSWYQQVLGQGPQFIFQYYEKEERGRGNFPDRFSARQFPNYSSELNVNALLLGDSALYLCASSPAGGNQPQHFGDGTRLSIL.

This clone was detected once. The CDR3 sequence is CASSVEGSGDYEQYF. The CDR3 DNA reads as TGTGCCAGCAGCGTAGAAGGTAGCGGGGACTACGAGCAGTACTTC. The gene calls are TRBV9 and TRBJ2-7; TRBD2 agrees at 8 bases. V lost 0 bases to trimming and J lost 3 bases; unmatched junction nucleotides: 5. Germline CDR1 is SGDLS and CDR2 is YYNGEE. The length of the CDR3 is 15 residues. The entire variable domain, with the rest obtained from reference TRBV9 and TRBJ2-7, is as follows: DSGVTQTPKHLITATGQRVTLRCSPRSGDLSVYWYQQSLDQGLQFLIQYYNGEERAKGNILERFSAQQFPDLHSELNLSSLELGDSALYFCASSVEGSGDYEQYFGPGTRLTVT.

This clone was seen just once. The chain uses TRBV6-1 and TRBJ2-1, with TRBD2 as a possible D gene (5 bases). This CDR3 comprises 11 residues. Germline values: CDR1 MNHNS, CDR2 SASEGT. Trimming took 6 bases from V and 6 from J, leaving 6 bases between them. For the CDR3, the DNA is TGTGCCAGCAGACTAGTCAATGAGCAGTTCTTC. Translating gives CASRLVNEQFF.

This chain joins TRBV18 and TRBJ2-3; the match to TRBD1 covers 9 bases. Germline V lookup: CDR1 KGHSH, CDR2 LQKENI. Germline trimming cut 5 bases from V and 3 bases from J; bases unmatched to any gene: 18. This CDR3 has 19 amino acids. CDR3 residues: CASSILRTGDTQVTDTQYF. Written as DNA, the CDR3 is TGTGCCAGCTCAATTCTACGGACAGGGGACACTCAGGTGACAGATACGCAGTATTTT. Using reference TRBV18 and TRBJ2-3 for the parts outside the CDR3, the full variable domain is NAGVMQNPRHLVRRRGQEARLRCSPMKGHSHVYWYRQLPEEGLKFMVYLQKENIIDESGMPKERFSAEFPKEGPSILRIQQVVRGDSAAYFCASSILRTGDTQVTDTQYFGPGTRLTVL.

The V and J genes are TRBV2 and TRBJ1-4, with 9 positions matching TRBD1. The germline gives CDR1 SNHLY, CDR2 FYNNEI. Trimming removed 8 bases from V and 12 bases from J; junction bases left unmatched: 7. The CDR3 is 12 residues long. Written as DNA, the CDR3 is TGTGCCAGCGGACAGGGGATTGGGGAACTGTTTTTT. Translation: CASGQGIGELFF. Using reference TRBV2 and TRBJ1-4 for the parts outside the CDR3, the full variable domain is EPEVTQTPSHQVTQMGQEVILRCVPISNHLYFYWYRQILGQKVEFLVSFYNNEISEKSEIFDDQFSVERPDGSNFTLKIRSTKLEDSAMYFCASGQGIGELFFGSGTQLSVL.

This clone was seen just once. The chain carries TRBV28 and TRBJ2-5, with 12 bases identical to TRBD2. This CDR3 region has 16 residues. From germline, CDR1 is MDHEN and CDR2 SYDVKM. J gave up 1 base and V 5 bases, and 5 bases lay outside the gene matches. CDR3: CASSGGLAGPQETQYF. CDR3 bases: TGTGCCAGCAGTGGGGGACTAGCGGGTCCCCAAGAGACCCAGTACTTC.

V and J are TRBV19 and TRBJ2-7; D perhaps matches TRBD2 (5 bases). With 1 base removed from V and 3 bases from J, the gap between germline ends came to 16 bases. The CDR3 totals 16 residues. Germline V lookup: CDR1 LNHDA, CDR2 SQIVND (reference sequence). As DNA, the CDR3 is TGTGCCAGTAGTATAGTATCGGGGAATACGGTCTACGAGCAGTACTTC. Protein sequence: CASSIVSGNTVYEQYF.

The chain uses TRBV4-3 and TRBJ2-3, with 8 bases identical to TRBD2. There are 17 residues in the CDR3. Germline V gene data show CDR1 as LGHNA and CDR2 as YSLEER. V was clipped by 2 bases and J by 0 bases; unmatched bases: 7. CDR3 protein: CASSQRTSISSTDTQYF. DNA for the CDR3: TGCGCCAGCAGCCAACGGACTAGCATCTCTAGCACAGATACGCAGTATTTT.

V gene TRBV28 combines with J gene TRBJ1-1, with TRBD1 as a possible D gene (5 bases). Germline CDR1 reads MDHEN; CDR2 reads SYDVKM. The CDR3 is 13 residues long. V lost 6 bases to trimming and J lost 6 bases, with 14 bases between them. CDR3 DNA: TGTGCCAGCAGCCGGGGGAGGGACGCTGAAGCTTTCTTT. It translates to CASSRGRDAEAFF.

A remark on this clone: An end of the junction does not agree with germline; a read error may underlie this. The rearrangement joins TRBV5-1 to TRBJ1-6; TRBD1 aligns across 9 bases. CDR1 SGHRS and CDR2 YFSETQ come from the germline V gene. The length of the CDR3 is 19 residues. As DNA, the CDR3 is TGCGCCAGCAGGTCAACCAGCGGGACAGGGTTGTCCTACAATTCACCCCTCCACTTT. Its translation: CASRSTSGTGLSYNSPLHF. The full variable domain, with the rest looked up from reference TRBV5-1 and TRBJ1-6, is KAGVTQTPRYLIKTRGQQVTLSCSPISGHRSVSWYQQTPGQGLQFLFEYFSETQRNKGNFPGRFSGRQFSNSRSEMNVSTLELGDSALYLCASRSTSGTGLSYNSPLHFGNGTRLTVT.